The present T cell receptor (beta chain) was sequenced within a study of blood T cell repertoires in COVID-19. The overall study: COVID-19 samples collected from the United States, Italy and Spain covered acute and convalescent phases. PBMCs, B-cell-depleted T cells, or T cells provided the cDNA or gDNA that made up the material.

Per the authors' pipeline: Estimation of nucleated cell counts relied on the amplification of reference gene primers. Sequenced by immunoSEQ multiplex PCR; TCRdb stores in-frame clones only, minus some. D and trimming were read from the DNA, whereas the V and J calls and clone size are those reported in that table. The sample yields about 230,000 clones, approximately 87% seen once. The CDR3 is 15 amino acids. J gave up 7 bases and V 4 bases, and 13 bases lay outside the gene matches. Looked up from germline, CDR1 is SGHKS and CDR2 is YYEKEE (reference sequence). Sequenced material: peripheral blood. The receptor's source is a woman in her 70s with active or convalescent COVID-19. The J gene is TRBJ1-2, the V gene TRBV5-5, with TRBD1 matching 7 bases. CDR3 in amino acids: CASSHSRQGVGGYTF. CDR3 sequence (DNA): TGTGCCAGCAGCCATTCTCGACAGGGAGTCGGTGGCTACACCTTC.